This T cell receptor (beta chain) is from a study of blood T cells in healthy people across ages. Germline V gene data show CDR1 as LGHDT and CDR2 as YNNKEL (reference sequence). This CDR3 spans 12 amino acids. It was with a sample-barcoded 5' primer and a J-beta primer mix that a second PCR of about 6 to 11 cycles was run. TCRdb fed the 5' RACE reads into MiXCR, producing one record per CDR3 protein. The table records about 1.8 million distinct CDR3 sequences, approximately 50% of them present only once. Sequences were obtained from blood. The source is a woman aged 40 to 55 in good health. The genes are TRBV3-1 and TRBJ2-7; possible D gene TRBD1, 5 bases. The last part of the DNA fits TRBJ2-5 better; the J call may be wrong. For the CDR3, the DNA is TGTGCCAGCAGATGGGGCGCGGAGACCCAGTACTTC. Translated, it gives CASRWGAETQYF.